The 16 T cell receptor beta chains below all came from one sample that was sequenced in a study of cytomegalovirus exposure and HLA in healthy donors. Primers for the PCR totalled 60 Vbeta and 13 Jbeta. Profiled with immunoSEQ multiplex PCR; TCRdb holds only in-frame clones, not every one. The sample lists around 92,000 clones, roughly 76% occurring once. The specimen was PBMCs. The receptors originated from a human donor in good health.

The chain has TRBV5-4 and TRBJ2-5; D may be TRBD1 (6 bases). Trimming pared 0 bases from V and 5 bases from J, leaving 17 bases between. CDR3 length: 16 amino acids. The germline V gene has CDR1 SGHNT and CDR2 YYREEE (reference sequence). Here the CDR3 DNA reads TGTGCCAGCAGCTTGGTGGGGGCTTCGGGTTCGGAGACCCAGTACTTC. Protein: CASSLVGASGSETQYF.

This clone was observed a few times. The chain combines TRBV5-6 with TRBJ1-1; D not resolved. This CDR3 spans 14 amino acids. V was clipped by 1 base and J by 4 bases, with 11 bases between them. Germline assignment: CDR1 SGHDT and CDR2 YYEEEE. CDR3 region: CASSLISPITEAFF. The CDR3 DNA reads TGTGCCAGCAGCTTGATTAGCCCCATCACTGAAGCTTTCTTT.

The chain couples TRBV5-6 to TRBJ2-5; D perhaps matches TRBD1 (6 bases). This CDR3 has 15 amino acids. V was shortened by 0 bases and J by 11 bases, with 20 bases between the two germline ends. The germline CDR1 and CDR2 sequences are SGHDT and YYEEEE. The CDR3 DNA reads as TGTGCCAGCAGCTTGGTGACAGGAGATTTCCCTCTGCAGTACTTC. Translated, it gives CASSLVTGDFPLQYF.

A single count supports this clone. This rearrangement joins TRBV11-2 to TRBJ2-1, with 8 bases that match TRBD2. CDR3 size: 15 residues. After removal of 5 bases from V and 7 bases from J, the junction contained 10 bases not matched to a gene. Per the germline V gene, CDR1 is SGHAT and CDR2 is FQNNGV. CDR3 sequence (DNA): TGTGCCAGCAGCCTACCGGGAGGGCCGGTAAATGAGCAGTTCTTC. Residues: CASSLPGGPVNEQFF.

The genes are TRBV9 and TRBJ2-7, with D possibly TRBD1 on 5 matching bases. Germline V lookup: CDR1 SGDLS, CDR2 YYNGEE. CDR3 length equals 16 residues. Trimming left V 0 bases short and J 0 bases short, with 13 bases between. As DNA, the CDR3 is TGTGCCAGCAGCGTAGGGCACTCCAGGGTCTCCTACGAGCAGTACTTC. Its translation: CASSVGHSRVSYEQYF.

The chain couples TRBV6-4 to TRBJ2-2, with TRBD1 as a possible D gene (6 bases). V was clipped by 6 bases and J by 8 bases, with 13 bases between them. The CDR3 has 13 amino acids. Germline CDR1 and CDR2: MRHNA and SNTAGT. The CDR3 sequence is CASSQQGSGELFF. Written as DNA, the CDR3 is TGTGCCAGCAGCCAACAGGGTTCAGGGGAGCTGTTTTTT.

The chain links TRBV5-1 to TRBJ2-1, with 11 bases fitting TRBD2. V was pared by 6 bases and J by 8 bases, with 7 bases of the junction left unmatched. Germline CDR1 SGHRS, CDR2 YFSETQ. This CDR3 comprises 14 residues. For the CDR3, the DNA is TGCGCCAGCACAATTAGCGGGGGGGCGGATGAGCAGTTCTTC. Its translation is CASTISGGADEQFF.

J is TRBJ1-5 and V is TRBV6-1; a possible D gene is TRBD1 (5 bases). Trimming removed 2 bases from V and 2 bases from J, with 10 bases in between. Germline V CDR1 and CDR2: MNHNS, SASEGT. The CDR3 extends over 15 amino acids. CDR3 coding DNA: TGTGCCAGCAGTGAACGAGGGACTCGCAATCAGCCCCAGCATTTT. Translation: CASSERGTRNQPQHF.

This clone turned up a few times. The chain employs TRBV5-1 and TRBJ1-5, with 9 bases identical to TRBD1. Per the germline V gene, CDR1 is SGHRS and CDR2 is YFSETQ. V was pared by 0 bases and J by 4 bases, with 5 bases of the junction left unmatched. CDR3 length: 16 amino acids. CDR3 loop: CASSLGDRGRNQPQHF. For the CDR3, the DNA is TGCGCCAGCAGCTTGGGTGACAGGGGGAGAAATCAGCCCCAGCATTTT.

This clone occurred once. The chain has TRBV14 and TRBJ2-2; TRBD1 matches 8 bases. There are 17 residues in the CDR3. Trimming removed 2 bases from V and 4 bases from J; junction bases left unmatched: 9. From germline, CDR1 is SGHDN and CDR2 FVKESK. The CDR3 is CASSQRGQGRVTGELFF. Written as DNA, the CDR3 is TGTGCCAGCAGCCAACGCGGACAGGGTCGGGTCACCGGGGAGCTGTTTTTT.

This chain uses TRBV5-4 with TRBJ1-2, with no clear D. Trimming left V 1 base short and J 6 bases short, with 16 bases between. This CDR3 has 15 amino acids. The germline CDR1 and CDR2 sequences are SGHNT and YYREEE (reference sequence). The CDR3: CASSLKTLEVHGYTF. As DNA, the CDR3 is TGTGCCAGCAGCTTGAAGACTTTGGAGGTACATGGCTACACCTTC.

The gene calls are TRBV29-1 and TRBJ1-5; the D gene is possibly TRBD1 (5 bases). Germline CDR1 SQVTM, CDR2 ANQGSEA. The length of the CDR3 is 13 residues. V dropped 5 bases and J dropped 6 bases, with 14 bases sitting between them. CDR3 DNA: TGCAGCGTTCTGATTGGGGCAGGTCAGCCCCAGCATTTT. Protein: CSVLIGAGQPQHF.

The rearrangement uses TRBV7-9 and TRBJ2-5, with no clear D. This CDR3 is 16 amino acids long. V was cut by 2 bases and J by 2 bases, with 15 bases left in between. From germline, CDR1 is SEHNR and CDR2 FQNEAQ (reference sequence). The CDR3 nucleotides read TGTGCCAGCAGCTTATCCCCTAGTGGCAGACAAGAGACCCAGTACTTC. Translated: CASSLSPSGRQETQYF.

The rearrangement joins TRBV29-1 to TRBJ2-7; D gene ambiguous. This CDR3 spans 13 amino acids. Germline V gives CDR1 SQVTM, CDR2 ANQGSEA. Trimming shortened V by 4 bases and J by 5 bases, and 15 bases separated the two germline ends. The CDR3 nucleotides read TGCAGCGTTGGAGGTCCTGCCGGCCACGAGCAGTACTTC. Encoded protein: CSVGGPAGHEQYF.

V is TRBV11-3 and J is TRBJ2-1; weak D call: TRBD2 (5 bases). Trimming pared 5 bases from V and 4 bases from J, leaving 9 bases between. The CDR3 extends over 13 amino acids. Germline CDR1 and CDR2: SGHNT and YENEEA. The DNA of the CDR3 is TGTGCCAGCAGCCCCCGGGAATACAATGAGCAGTTCTTC. This sequence encodes CASSPREYNEQFF.

The gene calls are TRBV29-1 and TRBJ1-1; 8 bases line up with TRBD1. J gave up 5 bases and V 7 bases, and 9 bases lay outside the gene matches. Germline lookup yields CDR1 SQVTM and CDR2 ANQGSEA. CDR3 size: 13 residues. CDR3 amino acids: CSAGGSPGTEAFF. For the CDR3, the DNA is TGCAGCGCAGGGGGCTCCCCTGGAACTGAAGCTTTCTTT.